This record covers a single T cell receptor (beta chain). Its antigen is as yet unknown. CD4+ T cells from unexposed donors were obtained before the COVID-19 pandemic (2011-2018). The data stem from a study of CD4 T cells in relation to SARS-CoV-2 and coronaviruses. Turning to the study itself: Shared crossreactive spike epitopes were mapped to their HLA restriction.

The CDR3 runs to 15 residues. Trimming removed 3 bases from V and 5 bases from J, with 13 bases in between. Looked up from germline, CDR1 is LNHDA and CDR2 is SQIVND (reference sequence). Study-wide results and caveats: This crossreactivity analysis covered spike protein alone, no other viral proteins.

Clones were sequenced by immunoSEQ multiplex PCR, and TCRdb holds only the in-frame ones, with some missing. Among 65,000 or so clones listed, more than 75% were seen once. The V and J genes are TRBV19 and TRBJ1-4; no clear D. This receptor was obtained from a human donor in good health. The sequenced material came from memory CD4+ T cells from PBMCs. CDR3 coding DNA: TGTGCCAGTAGTATGGCCACCCAGACGAATGAAAAACTGTTTTTT. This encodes CASSMATQTNEKLFF.